Each of the 27 T cell receptor beta chains below was sequenced from the same sample in a study of CD8 T cells in Susac syndrome. Reverse transcription used about 0.45 to 1 ug RNA and random hexamers. TCRdb re-analysed the immunoSEQ multiplex PCR reads in MiXCR, keeping a single row per CDR3 protein. Altogether roughly 120,000 distinct CDR3 sequences are present, around 94% being singletons, with the ten largest covering under 0.095%. What was sequenced was CD4+ T cells from PBMCs. The origin of the receptors is a human donor in good health.

V gene TRBV9 combines with J gene TRBJ2-7; 7 positions agree with TRBD2. J gave up 7 bases and V 0 bases, and 13 bases lay outside the gene matches. Germline assignment: CDR1 SGDLS and CDR2 YYNGEE. The CDR3 is 16 residues long. The CDR3 DNA is TGTGCCAGCAGCGTAGAACCAGCGGGGATGATTTGGGAGCAGTACTTC. Its protein is CASSVEPAGMIWEQYF.

The V and J genes are TRBV20-1 and TRBJ1-4; TRBD1 matches at 7 bases. The CDR3 is 14 amino acids. Trimming cost V 3 bases and J 5 bases; bases outside gene matches: 6. Germline V CDR1 and CDR2: DFQATT, SNEGSKA (reference sequence). The CDR3 reads CSASSGGINEKLFF. The CDR3 region has the DNA TGCAGTGCTAGTTCAGGGGGGATCAATGAAAAACTGTTTTTT.

This rearrangement joins TRBV10-2 to TRBJ2-5; TRBD2 matches 7 bases. After removal of 10 bases from V and 1 base from J, the junction contained 9 bases not matched to a gene. The CDR3 loop spans 14 amino acids. Germline lookup yields CDR1 WSHSY and CDR2 SAAADI. The CDR3 protein is CATSQTGGQETQYF. Written as DNA, the CDR3 is TGCGCCACCTCACAGACGGGGGGCCAAGAGACCCAGTACTTC.

The rearrangement links TRBV7-6 to TRBJ2-3, with 7 nucleotides matching TRBD2. Germline CDR1 SGHVS, CDR2 FNYEAQ. With 0 bases clipped from V and 4 bases from J, the junction kept 4 bases outside the gene matches. The length of the CDR3 is 15 residues. CDR3 in amino acids: CASSLAGGRPDTQYF. In nucleotides, the CDR3 is TGTGCCAGCAGCTTAGCGGGCGGGAGACCAGATACGCAGTATTTT.

In this sample, this clonotype turned up once. This chain links TRBV5-4 with TRBJ2-5; perhaps TRBD2 as D (7 bases). The germline V gene has CDR1 SGHNT and CDR2 YYREEE (reference sequence). V was pared by 3 bases and J by 3 bases, with 15 bases between. The CDR3 length is 15 residues. The CDR3 loop is CASSWGGSGEETQYF. In DNA form, the CDR3 reads TGTGCCAGCAGCTGGGGGGGCAGCGGAGAAGAGACCCAGTACTTC.

The rearrangement links TRBV5-1 to TRBJ2-7; possible D gene TRBD1, 6 bases. The V gene lost 1 base and the J gene lost 4 bases, with 15 bases spanning the gap. The germline CDR1 and CDR2 sequences are SGHRS and YFSETQ. The CDR3 extends over 15 amino acids. The CDR3 coding sequence is TGCGCCAGCAGCTTGTGGGCACAGGGTCAGTACGAGCAGTACTTC. Translating it yields CASSLWAQGQYEQYF.

The count of this clonotype is one. The V gene is TRBV3-1, the J gene TRBJ2-1; 8 bases are shared with TRBD2. The CDR3 is made up of 16 amino acids. Germline V gene lookup returns CDR1 LGHDT and CDR2 YNNKEL (reference sequence). Trimming removed 3 bases from V and 3 bases from J; junction bases left unmatched: 7. The CDR3 DNA is TGTGCCAGCAGCCAGATCGGGACTAGAGGCTACAATGAGCAGTTCTTC. Amino acid sequence: CASSQIGTRGYNEQFF.

The chain recombines TRBV7-9 with TRBJ2-3, with 7 bases matching TRBD1. CDR1 is SEHNR and CDR2 is FQNEAQ in the germline V gene (reference sequence). The CDR3 contains 17 residues. J was trimmed by 6 bases and V by 0 bases; bases with no gene match: 12. The CDR3 DNA reads TGTGCCAGCAGCTTAGCGTCACTAGGACAGGTGGCTGATACGCAGTATTTT. Protein: CASSLASLGQVADTQYF.

The chain is built from TRBV18 and TRBJ2-3; D remains ambiguous. This CDR3 has 14 amino acids. Trimming removed 2 bases from V and 4 bases from J, with 10 bases in between. Germline CDR1 reads KGHSH; CDR2 reads LQKENI. The CDR3 loop is CASSPGTRSDTQYF. As DNA, the CDR3 is TGTGCCAGCTCACCAGGAACACGTTCAGATACGCAGTATTTT.

V and J are TRBV29-1 and TRBJ2-5, with D tentatively TRBD1 (7 bases). Germline V gene lookup returns CDR1 SQVTM and CDR2 ANQGSEA. The CDR3 is made up of 12 amino acids. V was trimmed by 5 bases and J by 2 bases, leaving 9 bases between them. CDR3 DNA sequence: TGCAGCGTTCAGGGGGGACAAGAGACCCAGTACTTC. Translation gives CSVQGGQETQYF.

The chain has TRBV20-1 and TRBJ2-7; weak D call: TRBD2 (6 bases). V was cut by 6 bases and J by 3 bases, with 12 bases left in between. Germline CDR1 DFQATT, CDR2 SNEGSKA (reference sequence). There are 12 residues in the CDR3. In nucleotides, the CDR3 is TGCAGTGCCCGGTTGGAGGGCTACGAGCAGTACTTC. It encodes CSARLEGYEQYF.

The rearrangement uses TRBV30 and TRBJ2-1; 11 positions agree with TRBD2. Germline V gene sequence: CDR1 GTSNPN, CDR2 SVGIG (reference sequence). The CDR3 extends over 17 amino acids. V shed 3 bases and J 4 bases; nucleotides not matched to a gene: 11. The CDR3 sequence: CAWRVRATSGNYNEQFF. CDR3 sequence (DNA): TGTGCCTGGAGGGTTAGGGCGACTAGCGGGAATTACAATGAGCAGTTCTTC.

This chain connects TRBV5-6 to TRBJ1-2, with TRBD1 as a possible D gene (5 bases). Germline V gives CDR1 SGHDT, CDR2 YYEEEE. This CDR3 has 13 amino acids. Between the trimmed V and J ends, which lost 4 bases and 10 bases, there was a span of 17 bases. CDR3 sequence: CASSLGGSGDYTF. The DNA for the CDR3 is TGTGCCAGCAGCCTCGGGGGAAGTGGAGACTACACCTTC.

The rearrangement joins TRBV3-1 to TRBJ2-1; TRBD2 agrees at 14 bases. This CDR3 comprises 16 residues. The J segment lost 5 bases and the V segment lost 4 bases, leaving 4 bases of the junction unmatched. Germline CDR1 reads LGHDT; CDR2 reads YNNKEL (reference sequence). The CDR3 nucleotides are TGTGCCAGCAGCCGTGGACTAGCGGGAGGAGACAATGAGCAGTTCTTC. It is translated as CASSRGLAGGDNEQFF.

This sequence joins TRBV2 and TRBJ2-7, with D hard to call. The CDR3 has 14 residues. CDR1 is SNHLY and CDR2 is FYNNEI in the germline V gene. V lost 6 bases, J lost 4 bases, and 16 bases lay in between. The CDR3 is CASSRDSGPYEQYF. In DNA form, the CDR3 reads TGTGCCAGCAGCCGAGATTCTGGGCCTTACGAGCAGTACTTC.

The chain links TRBV5-4 to TRBJ2-7, with no clear D. Per germline, CDR1 SGHNT and CDR2 YYREEE (reference sequence). The CDR3 is 14 amino acids. Trimming removed 4 bases from V and 1 base from J, with 12 bases in between. For the CDR3, the DNA is TGTGCCAGCAGCGATCATTACGGTTCCTACGAGCAGTACTTC. Translating it yields CASSDHYGSYEQYF.

This chain connects TRBV6-5 to TRBJ1-1, with TRBD1 identical over 7 bases. Trimming took 5 bases from V and 1 from J; bases not matched to a gene: 7. CDR1 and CDR2 (germline): MNHEY, SVGAGI. This CDR3 comprises 15 residues. CDR3: CASSLPGTANTEAFF. For the CDR3, the DNA is TGTGCCAGCAGTCTCCCGGGGACAGCGAACACTGAAGCTTTCTTT.

The V call is TRBV18, the J call TRBJ1-2, with 7 bases lining up with TRBD1. Germline V lookup: CDR1 KGHSH, CDR2 LQKENI. The CDR3 loop spans 14 amino acids. J gave up 0 bases and V 3 bases, and 1 base lay outside the gene matches. CDR3 amino acids: CASSPGQSNYGYTF. CDR3 nucleotides: TGTGCCAGCTCACCGGGACAGTCTAACTATGGCTACACCTTC.

The chain combines TRBV20-1 with TRBJ1-2, with TRBD1 as a possible D gene (6 bases). Trimming shortened V by 3 bases and J by 6 bases, and 17 bases separated the two germline ends. This CDR3 has 14 residues. CDR1 DFQATT and CDR2 SNEGSKA come from the germline V gene (reference sequence). Written as DNA, the CDR3 is TGCAGTGCTAGTAGGGGTCAGGGGAAAAATGGCTACACCTTC. Amino acid sequence: CSASRGQGKNGYTF.

The chain couples TRBV5-1 to TRBJ2-7, with 8 nucleotides matching TRBD1. V lost 4 bases to trimming and J lost 1 base; unmatched junction nucleotides: 7. CDR1 SGHRS and CDR2 YFSETQ come from the germline V gene. The CDR3 extends over 15 amino acids. The DNA of the CDR3 is TGCGCCAGCAGCCTGGACAGGGTACCGTCCTACGAGCAGTACTTC. The encoded protein is CASSLDRVPSYEQYF. Complete variable domain (other parts from reference TRBV5-1 and TRBJ2-7): KAGVTQTPRYLIKTRGQQVTLSCSPISGHRSVSWYQQTPGQGLQFLFEYFSETQRNKGNFPGRFSGRQFSNSRSEMNVSTLELGDSALYLCASSLDRVPSYEQYFGPGTRLTVT.

The chain has TRBV18 and TRBJ2-2, with D hard to call. The CDR3 totals 13 residues. Germline CDR1 KGHSH, CDR2 LQKENI. Deletions cut 1 base from V and 7 bases from J, with 7 bases between. CDR3 loop: CASSPLEDGELFF. In nucleotides, the CDR3 is TGTGCCAGCTCACCACTCGAAGACGGGGAGCTGTTTTTT. Full variable domain (rest looked up from reference TRBV18 and TRBJ2-2): NAGVMQNPRHLVRRRGQEARLRCSPMKGHSHVYWYRQLPEEGLKFMVYLQKENIIDESGMPKERFSAEFPKEGPSILRIQQVVRGDSAAYFCASSPLEDGELFFGEGSRLTVL.

The chain uses TRBV29-1 and TRBJ1-1, with TRBD1 as a possible D gene (5 bases). The ends were cut back, 2 bases at V and 5 bases at J, with 9 bases in the middle. The CDR3 totals 12 residues. CDR1 and CDR2 (germline): SQVTM, ANQGSEA. CDR3: CSVEQGITEAFF. The CDR3 nucleotides are TGCAGCGTTGAACAGGGTATTACTGAAGCTTTCTTT.

The chain recombines TRBV7-8 with TRBJ2-1; 7 bases are a match to TRBD1. This CDR3 has 15 amino acids. Trimming cost V 2 bases and J 3 bases; bases outside gene matches: 4. The germline V gene has CDR1 SGHVS and CDR2 FQNEAQ. CDR3 bases: TGTGCCAGCAGCTTACGGGACAGAATCTACAATGAGCAGTTCTTC. Residues: CASSLRDRIYNEQFF.

In DNA, the CDR3 is TGCGCCAGCAGCTTGGCCCAGGACCGAGGAGGCTACACCTTC. Protein: CASSLAQDRGGYTF. The chain employs TRBV5-1 and TRBJ1-2, with D uncertain. Germline V gene sequence: CDR1 SGHRS, CDR2 YFSETQ. The CDR3 extends over 14 amino acids. Trimming left V 0 bases short and J 8 bases short, with 14 bases between.

The genes are TRBV12-3 or TRBV12-4 and TRBJ1-5, with D perhaps matching TRBD1 (6 bases). There are 14 residues in the CDR3. Trimming pared 4 bases from V and 4 bases from J, leaving 11 bases between. The CDR3 is CASSSEQGNQPQHF. CDR3 DNA: TGTGCCAGCAGTTCGGAACAGGGAAATCAGCCCCAGCATTTT.

The chain is built from TRBV6-5 and TRBJ1-2, with D uncertain. This CDR3 spans 14 amino acids. CDR1 is MNHEY, CDR2 SVGAGI, per germline. Trimming removed 2 bases at V and 4 bases at J, with 11 bases between. This chain's CDR3 is CASSYSTRAYGYTF. In DNA, the CDR3 is TGTGCCAGCAGTTACAGCACAAGGGCCTATGGCTACACCTTC.

The chain couples TRBV2 to TRBJ2-6, with a tentative D call TRBD2 (7 bases). Looked up from germline, CDR1 is SNHLY and CDR2 is FYNNEI. CDR3 length: 15 amino acids. V was pared by 6 bases and J by 4 bases, with 13 bases between. The CDR3 DNA sequence: TGTGCCAGCAGAAGGGGGGGGTCGGGGGCCAACGTCCTGACTTTC. Translated: CASRRGGSGANVLTF.